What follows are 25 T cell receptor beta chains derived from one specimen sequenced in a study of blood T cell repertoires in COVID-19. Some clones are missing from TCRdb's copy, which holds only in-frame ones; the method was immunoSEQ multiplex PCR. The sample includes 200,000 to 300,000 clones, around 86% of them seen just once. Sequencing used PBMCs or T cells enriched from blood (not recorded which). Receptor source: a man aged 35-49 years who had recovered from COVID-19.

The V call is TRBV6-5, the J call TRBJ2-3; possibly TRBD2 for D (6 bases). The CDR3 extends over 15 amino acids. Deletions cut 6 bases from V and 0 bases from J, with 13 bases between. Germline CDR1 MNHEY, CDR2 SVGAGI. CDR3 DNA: TGTGCCAGCAGGCCCCTAGCGACTAGCACAGATACGCAGTATTTT. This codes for CASRPLATSTDTQYF.

The CDR3 nucleotides are TGTGCCAGCAGAACGGGGGGGCAACAGTTCTTC. This gives the protein CASRTGGQQFF. The rearrangement uses TRBV2 and TRBJ2-1, with 8 nucleotides matching TRBD2. The CDR3 consists of 11 residues. J lost 13 bases, V lost 6 bases, and 5 bases had no gene match. Germline assignment: CDR1 SNHLY and CDR2 FYNNEI.

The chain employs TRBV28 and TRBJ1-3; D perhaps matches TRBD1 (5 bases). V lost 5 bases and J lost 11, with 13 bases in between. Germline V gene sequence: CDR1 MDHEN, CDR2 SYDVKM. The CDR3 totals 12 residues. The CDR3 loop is CASSRPGAAIYF. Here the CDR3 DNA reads TGTGCCAGCAGTCGACCTGGGGCAGCCATATATTTT.

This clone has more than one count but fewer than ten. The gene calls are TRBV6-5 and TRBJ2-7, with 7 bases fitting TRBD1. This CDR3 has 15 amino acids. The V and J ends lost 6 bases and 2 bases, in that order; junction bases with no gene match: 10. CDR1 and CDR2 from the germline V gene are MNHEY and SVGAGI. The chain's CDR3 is CASSALPGQTYEQYF. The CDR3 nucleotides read TGTGCCAGCAGCGCCCTTCCGGGACAGACCTACGAGCAGTACTTC.

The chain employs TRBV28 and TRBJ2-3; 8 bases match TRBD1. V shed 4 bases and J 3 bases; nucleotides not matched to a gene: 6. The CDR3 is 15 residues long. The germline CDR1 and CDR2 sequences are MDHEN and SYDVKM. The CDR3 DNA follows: TGTGCCAGCAGTTCCCCAACAGGGGGAACAGATACGCAGTATTTT. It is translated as CASSSPTGGTDTQYF.

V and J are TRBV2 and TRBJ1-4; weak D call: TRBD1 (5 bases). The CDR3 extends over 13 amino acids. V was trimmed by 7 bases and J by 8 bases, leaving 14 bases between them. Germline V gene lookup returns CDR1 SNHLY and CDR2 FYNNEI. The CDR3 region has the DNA TGTGCCAGCACGGGCAGGGTAGGAGAAAAACTGTTTTTT. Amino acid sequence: CASTGRVGEKLFF.

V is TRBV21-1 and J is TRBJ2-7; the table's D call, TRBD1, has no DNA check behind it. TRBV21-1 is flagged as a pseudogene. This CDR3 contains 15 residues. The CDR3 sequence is CASSKAQGRGYEQYF. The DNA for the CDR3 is TGTGCCAGCAGCAAAGCGCAGGGCAGGGGTTACGAGCAGTACTTC.

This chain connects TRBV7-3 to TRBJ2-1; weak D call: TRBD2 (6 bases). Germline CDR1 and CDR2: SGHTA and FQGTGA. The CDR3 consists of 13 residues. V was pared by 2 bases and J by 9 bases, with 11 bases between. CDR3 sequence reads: CASSLAGSLEQFF. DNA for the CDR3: TGTGCCAGCAGCTTAGCGGGGTCCCTTGAGCAGTTCTTC.

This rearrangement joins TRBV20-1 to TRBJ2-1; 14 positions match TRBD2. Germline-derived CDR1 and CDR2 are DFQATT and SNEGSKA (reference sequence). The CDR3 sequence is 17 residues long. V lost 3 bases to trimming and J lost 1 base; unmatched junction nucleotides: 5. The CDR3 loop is CSASRLAGGLSYNEQFF. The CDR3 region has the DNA TGCAGTGCTAGTCGACTAGCGGGGGGGTTATCCTACAATGAGCAGTTCTTC.

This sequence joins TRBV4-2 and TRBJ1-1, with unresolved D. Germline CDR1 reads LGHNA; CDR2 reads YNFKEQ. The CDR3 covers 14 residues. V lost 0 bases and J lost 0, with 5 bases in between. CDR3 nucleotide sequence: TGTGCCAGCAGCCAAGAGTTTATGAACACTGAAGCTTTCTTT. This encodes CASSQEFMNTEAFF.

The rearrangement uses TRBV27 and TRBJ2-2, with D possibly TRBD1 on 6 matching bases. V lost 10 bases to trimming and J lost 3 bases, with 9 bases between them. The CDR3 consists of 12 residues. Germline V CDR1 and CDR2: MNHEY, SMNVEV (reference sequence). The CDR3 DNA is TGTGCCATTAAGGGGGACACCGGGGAGCTGTTTTTT. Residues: CAIKGDTGELFF.

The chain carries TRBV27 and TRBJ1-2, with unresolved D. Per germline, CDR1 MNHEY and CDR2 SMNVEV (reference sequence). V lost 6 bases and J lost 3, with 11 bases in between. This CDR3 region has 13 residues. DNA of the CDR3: TGTGCCAGCAGCAACCACGGGGACTATGGCTACACCTTC. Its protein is CASSNHGDYGYTF.

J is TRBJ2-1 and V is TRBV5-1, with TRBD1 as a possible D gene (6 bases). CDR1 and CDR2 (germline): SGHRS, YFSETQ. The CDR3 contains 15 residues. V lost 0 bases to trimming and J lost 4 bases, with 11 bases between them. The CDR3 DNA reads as TGCGCCAGCAGCTTGGAAGGGGGAACTTACAATGAGCAGTTCTTC. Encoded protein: CASSLEGGTYNEQFF.

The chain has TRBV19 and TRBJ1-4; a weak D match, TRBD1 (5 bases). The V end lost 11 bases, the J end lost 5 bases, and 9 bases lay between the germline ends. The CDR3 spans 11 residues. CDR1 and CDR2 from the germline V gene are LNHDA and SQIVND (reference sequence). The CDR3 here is CASRQNEKLFF. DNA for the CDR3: TGTGCCTCGCGACAGAATGAAAAACTGTTTTTT.

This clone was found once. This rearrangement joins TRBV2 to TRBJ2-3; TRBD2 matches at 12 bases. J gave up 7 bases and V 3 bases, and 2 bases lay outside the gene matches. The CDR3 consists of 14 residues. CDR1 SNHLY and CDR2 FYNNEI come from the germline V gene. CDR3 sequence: CASSELAGGYTQYF. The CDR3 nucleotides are TGTGCCAGCAGTGAGCTAGCGGGGGGGTATACGCAGTATTTT.

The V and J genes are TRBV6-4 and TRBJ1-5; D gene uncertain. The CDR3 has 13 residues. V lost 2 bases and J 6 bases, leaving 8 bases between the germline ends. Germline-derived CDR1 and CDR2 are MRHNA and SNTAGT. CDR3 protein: CASSDAEGQPQHF. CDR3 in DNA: TGTGCCAGCAGTGACGCCGAGGGTCAGCCCCAGCATTTT.

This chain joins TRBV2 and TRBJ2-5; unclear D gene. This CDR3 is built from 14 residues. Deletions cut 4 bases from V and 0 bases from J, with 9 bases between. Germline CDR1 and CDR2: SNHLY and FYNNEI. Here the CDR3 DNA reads TGTGCCAGCAGTGTTTTGCAGGACCAAGAGACCCAGTACTTC. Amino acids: CASSVLQDQETQYF.

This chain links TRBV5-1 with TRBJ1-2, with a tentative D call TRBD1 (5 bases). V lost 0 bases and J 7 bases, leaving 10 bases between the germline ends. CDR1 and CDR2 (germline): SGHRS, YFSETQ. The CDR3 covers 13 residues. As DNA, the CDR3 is TGCGCCAGCAGCTTGGCCGGCGGGGCTGGCTACACCTTC. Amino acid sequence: CASSLAGGAGYTF.

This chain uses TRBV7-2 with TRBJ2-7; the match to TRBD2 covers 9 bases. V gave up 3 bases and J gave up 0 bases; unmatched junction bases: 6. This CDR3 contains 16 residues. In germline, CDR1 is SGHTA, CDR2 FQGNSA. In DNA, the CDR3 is TGTGCCAGCAGCTTCCTTAGCGGGGGTAGCTCCTACGAGCAGTACTTC. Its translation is CASSFLSGGSSYEQYF.

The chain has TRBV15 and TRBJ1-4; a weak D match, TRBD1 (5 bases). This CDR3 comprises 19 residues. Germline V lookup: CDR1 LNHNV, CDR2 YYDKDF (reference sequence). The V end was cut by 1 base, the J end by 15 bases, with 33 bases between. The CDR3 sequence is CATSRGIIRERALKRRMFF. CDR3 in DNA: TGTGCCACCAGCAGAGGTATAATCAGGGAACGCGCGCTAAAAAGGAGAATGTTTTTT. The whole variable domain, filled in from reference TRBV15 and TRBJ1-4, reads DAMVIQNPRYQVTQFGKPVTLSCSQTLNHNVMYWYQQKSSQAPKLLFHYYDKDFNNEADTPDNFQSRRPNTSFCFLDIRSPGLGDTAMYLCATSRGIIRERALKRRMFFGSGTQLSVL.

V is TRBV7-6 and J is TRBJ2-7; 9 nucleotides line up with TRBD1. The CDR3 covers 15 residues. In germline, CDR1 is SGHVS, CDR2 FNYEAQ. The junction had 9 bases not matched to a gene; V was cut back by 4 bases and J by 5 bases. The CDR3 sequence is CASSSAGTGYDEQYF. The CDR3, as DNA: TGTGCCAGCAGCTCGGCCGGGACAGGGTACGACGAGCAGTACTTC.

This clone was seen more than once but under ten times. The CDR3 loop reads CASSQDWRGFEQYF. The CDR3 DNA reads TGTGCCAGCAGCCAAGATTGGCGAGGGTTCGAGCAGTACTTC. This rearrangement joins TRBV3-1 (or the pseudogene TRBV3-2) to TRBJ2-7, with a possible D match to TRBD2 (5 bases). Germline assignment: CDR1 LGHDT and CDR2 YNNKEL (reference sequence). The CDR3 loop spans 14 amino acids. The germline V and J ends were trimmed by 0 bases and 6 bases, with 12 bases remaining between them.

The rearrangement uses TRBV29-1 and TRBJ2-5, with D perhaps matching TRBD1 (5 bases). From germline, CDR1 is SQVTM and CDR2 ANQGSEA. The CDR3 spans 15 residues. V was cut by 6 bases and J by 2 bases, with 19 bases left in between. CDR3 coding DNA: TGCAGCGTCGTATCTAGGGGCACCACTCAAGAGACCCAGTACTTC. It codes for CSVVSRGTTQETQYF.

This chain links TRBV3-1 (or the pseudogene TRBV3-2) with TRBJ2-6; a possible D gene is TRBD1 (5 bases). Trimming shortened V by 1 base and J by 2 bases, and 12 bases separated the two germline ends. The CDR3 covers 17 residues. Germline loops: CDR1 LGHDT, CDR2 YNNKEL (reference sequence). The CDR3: CASSQVEVRAGANVLTF. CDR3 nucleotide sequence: TGTGCCAGCAGCCAAGTTGAGGTCAGGGCTGGGGCCAACGTCCTGACTTTC.

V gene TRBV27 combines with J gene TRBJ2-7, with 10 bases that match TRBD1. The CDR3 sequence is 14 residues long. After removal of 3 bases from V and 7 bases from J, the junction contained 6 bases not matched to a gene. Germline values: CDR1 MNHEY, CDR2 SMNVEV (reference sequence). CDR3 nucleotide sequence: TGTGCCAGCAGTTTCGGGACAGGGGCTAGGGAGCAGTACTTC. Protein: CASSFGTGAREQYF.